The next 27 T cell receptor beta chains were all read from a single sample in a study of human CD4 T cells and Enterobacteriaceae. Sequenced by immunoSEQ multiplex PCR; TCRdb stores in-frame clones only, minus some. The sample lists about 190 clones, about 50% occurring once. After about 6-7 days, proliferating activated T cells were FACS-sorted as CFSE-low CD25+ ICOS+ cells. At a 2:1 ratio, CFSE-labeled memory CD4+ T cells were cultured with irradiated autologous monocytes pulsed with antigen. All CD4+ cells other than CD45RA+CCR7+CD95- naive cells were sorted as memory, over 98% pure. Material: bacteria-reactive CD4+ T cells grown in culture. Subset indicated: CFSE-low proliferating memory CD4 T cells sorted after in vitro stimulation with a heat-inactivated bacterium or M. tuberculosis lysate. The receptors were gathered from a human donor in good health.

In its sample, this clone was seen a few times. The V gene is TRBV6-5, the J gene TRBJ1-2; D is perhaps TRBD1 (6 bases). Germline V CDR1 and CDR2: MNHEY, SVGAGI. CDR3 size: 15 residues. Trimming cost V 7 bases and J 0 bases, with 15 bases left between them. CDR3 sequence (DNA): TGTGCCAGCAACGAGGGGGGGACTCCTAACTATGGCTACACCTTC. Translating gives CASNEGGTPNYGYTF.

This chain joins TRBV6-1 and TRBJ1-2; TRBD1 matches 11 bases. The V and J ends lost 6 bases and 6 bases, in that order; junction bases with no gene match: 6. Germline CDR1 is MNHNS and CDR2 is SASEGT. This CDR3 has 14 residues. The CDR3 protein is CASSWTGGRNGYTF. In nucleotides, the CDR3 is TGTGCCAGCAGCTGGACAGGGGGCCGTAATGGCTACACCTTC.

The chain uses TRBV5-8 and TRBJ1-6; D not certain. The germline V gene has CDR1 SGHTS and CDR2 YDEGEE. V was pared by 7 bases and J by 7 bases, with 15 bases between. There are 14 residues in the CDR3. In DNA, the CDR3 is TGTGCCAGCGGGGAACGGGTTCGGAATTCACCCCTCCACTTT. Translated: CASGERVRNSPLHF.

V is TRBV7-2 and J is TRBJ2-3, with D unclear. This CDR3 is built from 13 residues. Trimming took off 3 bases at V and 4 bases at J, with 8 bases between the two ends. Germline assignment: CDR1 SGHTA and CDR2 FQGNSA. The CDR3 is CASSFGWADTQYF. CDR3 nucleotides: TGTGCCAGCAGCTTTGGCTGGGCAGATACGCAGTATTTT. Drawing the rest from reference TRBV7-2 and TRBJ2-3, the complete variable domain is GAGVSQSPSNKVTEKGKDVELRCDPISGHTALYWYRQSLGQGLEFLIYFQGNSAPDKSGLPSDRFSAERTGGSVSTLTIQRTQQEDSAVYLCASSFGWADTQYFGPGTRLTVL.

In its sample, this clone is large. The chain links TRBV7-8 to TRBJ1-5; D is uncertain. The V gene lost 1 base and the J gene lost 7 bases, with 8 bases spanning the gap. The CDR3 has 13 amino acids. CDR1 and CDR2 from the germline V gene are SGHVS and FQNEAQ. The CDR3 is CASSLEIGQPQHF. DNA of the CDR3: TGTGCCAGCAGCTTAGAAATCGGACAGCCCCAGCATTTT. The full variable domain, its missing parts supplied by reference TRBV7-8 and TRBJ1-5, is GAGVSQSPRYKVAKRGQDVALRCDPISGHVSLFWYQQALGQGPEFLTYFQNEAQLDKSGLPSDRFFAERPEGSVSTLKIQRTQQEDSAVYLCASSLEIGQPQHFGDGTRLSIL.

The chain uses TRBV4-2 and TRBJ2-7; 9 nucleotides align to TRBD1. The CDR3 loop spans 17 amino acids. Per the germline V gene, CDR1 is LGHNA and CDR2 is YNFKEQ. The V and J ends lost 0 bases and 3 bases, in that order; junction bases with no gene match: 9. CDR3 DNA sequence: TGTGCCAGCAGCCAAGAGATGTTCGGGACAGGGATCTACGAGCAGTACTTC. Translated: CASSQEMFGTGIYEQYF.

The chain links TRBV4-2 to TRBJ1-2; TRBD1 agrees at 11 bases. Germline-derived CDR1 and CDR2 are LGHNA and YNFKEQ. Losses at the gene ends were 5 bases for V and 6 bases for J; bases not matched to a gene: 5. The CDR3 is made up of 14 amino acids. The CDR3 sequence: CASSWTGGRNGYTF. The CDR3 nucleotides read TGTGCCAGCAGCTGGACAGGGGGCCGTAATGGCTACACCTTC.

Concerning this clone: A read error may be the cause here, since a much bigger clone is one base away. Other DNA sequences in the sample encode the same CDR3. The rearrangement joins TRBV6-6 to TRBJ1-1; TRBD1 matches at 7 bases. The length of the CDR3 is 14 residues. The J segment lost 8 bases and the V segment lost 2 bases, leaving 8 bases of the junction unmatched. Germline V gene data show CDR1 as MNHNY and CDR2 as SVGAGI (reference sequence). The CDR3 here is CASSYGGQGGEAFF. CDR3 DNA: TGTGCCAGCAGTTACGGGGGGCAGGGGGGGGAAGCTTTCTTT.

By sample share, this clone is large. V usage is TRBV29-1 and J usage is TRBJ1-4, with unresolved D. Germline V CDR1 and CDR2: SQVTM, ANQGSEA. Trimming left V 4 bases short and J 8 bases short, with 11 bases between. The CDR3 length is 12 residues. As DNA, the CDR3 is TGCAGCGTTGGAGAGGGCCCGGAAAAACTGTTTTTT. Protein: CSVGEGPEKLFF.

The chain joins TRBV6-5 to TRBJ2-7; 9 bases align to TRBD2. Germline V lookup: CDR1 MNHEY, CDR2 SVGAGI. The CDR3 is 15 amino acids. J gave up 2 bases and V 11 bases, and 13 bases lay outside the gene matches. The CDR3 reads CASHSGGPTTYEQYF. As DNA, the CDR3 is TGTGCCTCCCACAGCGGGGGGCCTACAACCTACGAGCAGTACTTC.

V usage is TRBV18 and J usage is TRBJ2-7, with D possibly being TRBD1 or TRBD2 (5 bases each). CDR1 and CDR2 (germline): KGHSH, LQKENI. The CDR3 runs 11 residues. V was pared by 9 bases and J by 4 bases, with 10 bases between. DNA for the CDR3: TGTGCCAGTCGGGGCTTTTACGAGCAGTACTTC. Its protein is CASRGFYEQYF.

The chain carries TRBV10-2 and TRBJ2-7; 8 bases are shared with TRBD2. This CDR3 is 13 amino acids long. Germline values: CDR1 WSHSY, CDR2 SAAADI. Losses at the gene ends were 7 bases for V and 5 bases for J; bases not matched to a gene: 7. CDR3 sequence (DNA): TGCGCCAGCATCCGGGAGGGTTTTGACGAGCAGTACTTC. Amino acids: CASIREGFDEQYF.

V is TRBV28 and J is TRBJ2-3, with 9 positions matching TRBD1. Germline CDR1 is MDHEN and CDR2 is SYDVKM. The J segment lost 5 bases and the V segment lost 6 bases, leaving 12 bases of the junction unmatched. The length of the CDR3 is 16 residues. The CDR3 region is CASRTGGRGSQDTQYF. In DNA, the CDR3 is TGTGCCAGCAGGACAGGGGGAAGGGGGTCACAAGATACGCAGTATTTT.

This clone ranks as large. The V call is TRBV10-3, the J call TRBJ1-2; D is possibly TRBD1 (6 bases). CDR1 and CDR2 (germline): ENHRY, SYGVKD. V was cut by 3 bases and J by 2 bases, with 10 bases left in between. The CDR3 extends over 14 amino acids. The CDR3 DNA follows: TGTGCCATCAGTGATAGTACAGGGAACTATGGCTACACCTTC. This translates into CAISDSTGNYGYTF.

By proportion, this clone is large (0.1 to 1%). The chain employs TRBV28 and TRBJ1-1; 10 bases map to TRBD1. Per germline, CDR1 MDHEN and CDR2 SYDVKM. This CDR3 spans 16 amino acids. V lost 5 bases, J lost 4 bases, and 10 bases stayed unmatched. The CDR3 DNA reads TGTGCCAGCAGTCCGGGACAGGGGCAGAGGAGCACTGAAGCTTTCTTT. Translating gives CASSPGQGQRSTEAFF.

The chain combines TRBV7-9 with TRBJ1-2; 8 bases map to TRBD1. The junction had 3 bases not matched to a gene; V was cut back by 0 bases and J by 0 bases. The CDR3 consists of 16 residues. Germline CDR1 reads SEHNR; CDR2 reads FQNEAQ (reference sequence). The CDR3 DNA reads TGTGCCAGCAGCTTAGCGGGGACAGGAGCTAACTATGGCTACACCTTC. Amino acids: CASSLAGTGANYGYTF.

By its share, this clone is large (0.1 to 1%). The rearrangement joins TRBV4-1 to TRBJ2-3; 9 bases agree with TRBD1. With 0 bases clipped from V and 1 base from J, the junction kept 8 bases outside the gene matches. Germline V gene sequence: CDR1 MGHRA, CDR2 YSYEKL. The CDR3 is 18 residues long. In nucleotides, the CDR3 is TGCGCCAGCAGCCAAGACCCCCACCGGGACAGGGGCACAGATACGCAGTATTTT. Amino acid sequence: CASSQDPHRDRGTDTQYF.

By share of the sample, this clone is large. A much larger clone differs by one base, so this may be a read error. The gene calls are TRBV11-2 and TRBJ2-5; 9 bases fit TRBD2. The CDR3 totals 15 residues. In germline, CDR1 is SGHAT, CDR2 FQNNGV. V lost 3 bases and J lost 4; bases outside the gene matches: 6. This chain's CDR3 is CASSLGAGGRETQYF. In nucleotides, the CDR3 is TGTGCCAGCAGCTTGGGGGCGGGGGGGCGAGAGACCCAGTACTTC.

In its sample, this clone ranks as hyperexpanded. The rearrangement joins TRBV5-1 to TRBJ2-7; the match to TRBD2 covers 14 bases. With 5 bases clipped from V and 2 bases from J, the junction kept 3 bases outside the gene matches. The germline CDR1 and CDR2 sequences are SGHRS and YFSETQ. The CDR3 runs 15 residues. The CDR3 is CASRPTSGGAYEQYF. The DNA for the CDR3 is TGCGCCAGCAGACCGACTAGCGGGGGGGCCTACGAGCAGTACTTC.

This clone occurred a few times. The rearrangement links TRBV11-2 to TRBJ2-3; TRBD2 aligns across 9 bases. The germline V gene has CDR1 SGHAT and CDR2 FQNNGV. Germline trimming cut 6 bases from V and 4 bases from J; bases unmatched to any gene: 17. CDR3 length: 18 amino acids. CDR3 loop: CASSDSGRGGPLADTQYF. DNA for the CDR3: TGTGCCAGCAGTGACTCTGGGCGGGGGGGCCCGTTGGCAGATACGCAGTATTTT.

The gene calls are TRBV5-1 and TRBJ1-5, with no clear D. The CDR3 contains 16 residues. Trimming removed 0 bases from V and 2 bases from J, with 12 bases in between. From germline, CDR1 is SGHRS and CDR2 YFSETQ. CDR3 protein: CASSLGEGGGNQPQHF. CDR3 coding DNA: TGCGCCAGCAGCTTGGGGGAGGGCGGGGGCAATCAGCCCCAGCATTTT.

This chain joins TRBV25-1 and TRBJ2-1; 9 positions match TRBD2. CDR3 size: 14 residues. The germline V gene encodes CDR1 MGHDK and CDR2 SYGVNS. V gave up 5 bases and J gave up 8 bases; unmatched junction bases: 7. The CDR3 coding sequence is TGTGCCAGCAGTAATAGCGGGAGCTTGGATGAGCAGTTCTTC. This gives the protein CASSNSGSLDEQFF.

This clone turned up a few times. This chain's CDR3 is CASSGLAGGRTQYF. CDR3 nucleotide sequence: TGTGCCAGCAGCGGACTAGCGGGTGGACGGACCCAGTACTTC. The gene calls are TRBV11-2 and TRBJ2-5, with 11 bases lining up with TRBD2. Germline values: CDR1 SGHAT, CDR2 FQNNGV. Trimming took 5 bases from V and 7 from J; bases not matched to a gene: 6. CDR3 length: 14 amino acids.

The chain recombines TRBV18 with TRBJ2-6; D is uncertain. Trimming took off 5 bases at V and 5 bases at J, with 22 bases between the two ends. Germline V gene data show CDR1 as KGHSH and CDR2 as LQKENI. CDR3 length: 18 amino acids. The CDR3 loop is CASSEAEDLQSRANVLTF. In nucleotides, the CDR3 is TGTGCCAGCTCAGAAGCAGAGGATTTACAAAGTCGGGCCAACGTCCTGACTTTC.

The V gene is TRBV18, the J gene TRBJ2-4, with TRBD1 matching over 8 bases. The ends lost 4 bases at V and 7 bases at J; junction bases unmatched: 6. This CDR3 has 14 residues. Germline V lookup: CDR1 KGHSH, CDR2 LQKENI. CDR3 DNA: TGTGCCAGCTCACTATCAGGACAGGGTAACATTCAGTACTTC. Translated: CASSLSGQGNIQYF.

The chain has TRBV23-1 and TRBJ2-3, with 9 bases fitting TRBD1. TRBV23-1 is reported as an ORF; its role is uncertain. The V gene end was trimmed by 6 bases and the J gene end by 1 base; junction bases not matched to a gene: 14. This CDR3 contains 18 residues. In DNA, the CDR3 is TGCGCCAGCAGCCAAGACCCCCACCGGGACAGGGGCACAGATACGCAGTATTTT. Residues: CASSQDPHRDRGTDTQYF.

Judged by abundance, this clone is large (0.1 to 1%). The CDR3 DNA is TGTGCCAGCGGGGAACGGGTTCGGAATTCACCCCTCCACTTT. It encodes CASGERVRNSPLHF. V is TRBV5-6 and J is TRBJ1-6; no firm D call. The V gene's germline CDR1 is SGHDT and CDR2 YYEEEE. CDR3 size: 14 residues. V was trimmed by 7 bases and J by 7 bases, leaving 15 bases between them.